This T cell receptor (beta chain) was sequenced during a study of blood T cells in healthy people across ages. This clonotype has just a few counts. The CDR3 is 16 amino acids. The V end was cut by 4 bases, the J end by 1 base, with 19 bases between. Germline lookup yields CDR1 SQVTM and CDR2 ANQGSEA. For the second PCR, which ran for roughly 7 to 11 cycles, a sample-barcoded 5' primer and a J-beta primer mix were used. TCRdb processed the 5' RACE reads anew with MiXCR; each CDR3 protein has one entry. Of over a million distinct CDR3 sequences listed, approximately 59% were seen once; the top ten hold over 6.5%.

Sequencing used blood. This rearrangement joins TRBV29-1 to TRBJ1-1; D not resolved. The TCR was taken from a man between 18 and 35 years old in good health. The CDR3 DNA is TGCAGCGTTGTAGGGCCCTCCCCGTCAGGGAACACTGAAGCTTTCTTT. Protein sequence: CSVVGPSPSGNTEAFF.